Listed below are T cell receptor beta chains from one sample, sequenced in a study of blood T cell repertoires in COVID-19. Here immunoSEQ multiplex PCR was the method, and the copy in TCRdb shows in-frame clones only, minus some. In the table there are fewer than 50,000 clones, roughly 73% of which are singletons. What was sequenced was peripheral blood. These receptors came from an elderly man with acute or convalescent COVID-19. CDR3s include the opening cysteine and the closing phenylalanine or tryptophan. The order of the fields is J gene, V gene, D gene, clone size, CDR3 protein, CDR3 DNA. D genes are given only for firm matches. For some rows the clone size is stated as once, few or many, or as a class when expanded; others skip it.

j_gene: TRBJ2-7; v_gene: TRBV4-2; d_gene: TRBD1; abundance: few; CDR3aa: CASSQDVNRGSYEQYF; CDR3nt: TGTGCCAGCAGCCAAGATGTTAACAGGGGGTCCTACGAGCAGTACTTC
j_gene: TRBJ2-7; v_gene: TRBV28; d_gene: TRBD1; abundance: -; CDR3aa: CASRQGAYEQYF; CDR3nt: TGTGCCAGCCGGCAGGGGGCGTACGAGCAGTACTTC
j_gene: TRBJ2-1; v_gene: TRBV28; d_gene: TRBD2; abundance: -; CDR3aa: CASSPIFHSGSAGNEQFF; CDR3nt: TGTGCCAGCAGTCCCATATTCCATAGCGGGAGTGCTGGGAATGAGCAGTTCTTC
j_gene: TRBJ2-5; v_gene: TRBV7-9; d_gene: -; abundance: -; CDR3aa: CASSLDYEDQYF; CDR3nt: TGTGCCAGCAGCTTAGACTACGAGGACCAGTACTTC
j_gene: TRBJ1-2; v_gene: TRBV7-2; d_gene: TRBD1; abundance: -; CDR3aa: CASSLGQGFNYGYTF; CDR3nt: TGTGCCAGCAGCTTAGGACAGGGGTTCAACTATGGCTACACCTTC
j_gene: TRBJ1-5; v_gene: TRBV11-2; d_gene: -; abundance: -; CDR3aa: CASSLNQVSNQPQHF; CDR3nt: TGTGCCAGCAGCTTAAATCAGGTTAGCAATCAGCCCCAGCATTTT
j_gene: TRBJ1-4; v_gene: TRBV14; d_gene: -; abundance: -; CDR3aa: CASSRGIQALATNEKLFF; CDR3nt: TGTGCCAGCAGCCGAGGTATACAGGCCCTTGCAACTAATGAAAAACTGTTTTTT
j_gene: TRBJ2-7; v_gene: TRBV29-1; d_gene: -; abundance: -; CDR3aa: CSVQGQNYEQYF; CDR3nt: TGCAGCGTTCAAGGACAGAACTACGAGCAGTACTTC
j_gene: TRBJ1-4; v_gene: TRBV14; d_gene: -; abundance: -; CDR3aa: CASSPLGAGEKLFF; CDR3nt: TGTGCCAGCAGCCCCCTAGGAGCCGGGGAAAAACTGTTTTTT
j_gene: TRBJ2-1; v_gene: TRBV18; d_gene: -; abundance: -; CDR3aa: CASSPVGPTGWNEQFF; CDR3nt: TGTGCCAGCTCACCGGTAGGTCCTACGGGGTGGAATGAGCAGTTCTTC
j_gene: TRBJ2-3; v_gene: TRBV28; d_gene: -; abundance: -; CDR3aa: CASSYEGEGEDTQYF; CDR3nt: TGTGCCAGCAGTTATGAAGGGGAGGGGGAAGATACGCAGTATTTT
j_gene: TRBJ2-3; v_gene: TRBV5-5; d_gene: TRBD2; abundance: -; CDR3aa: CASSLGTSGRTDTQYF; CDR3nt: TGTGCCAGCAGCCTAGGGACTAGCGGGAGGACCGATACGCAGTATTTT
j_gene: TRBJ2-3; v_gene: TRBV7-3; d_gene: -; abundance: -; CDR3aa: CASRGGTDTQYF; CDR3nt: TGTGCCAGCAGAGGCGGGACAGATACGCAGTATTTT
j_gene: TRBJ2-1; v_gene: TRBV5-6; d_gene: -; abundance: -; CDR3aa: CASSPGVLGQFF; CDR3nt: TGTGCCAGCAGCCCGGGTGTCTTGGGGCAGTTCTTC
j_gene: TRBJ1-2; v_gene: TRBV7-2; d_gene: -; abundance: -; CDR3aa: CASSLDRLYGYTF; CDR3nt: TGTGCCAGCAGCCTCGACAGACTCTATGGCTACACCTTC
j_gene: TRBJ1-5; v_gene: TRBV18; d_gene: TRBD1; abundance: few; CDR3aa: CASSPDPPNPRQGADNQPQHF; CDR3nt: TGTGCCAGCTCACCGGACCCACCAAACCCCCGACAGGGGGCAGACAATCAGCCCCAGCATTTT
j_gene: TRBJ2-1; v_gene: TRBV6-2/TRBV6-3; d_gene: -; abundance: -; CDR3aa: CASSPTKLALNEQFF; CDR3nt: TGTGCCAGCAGTCCCACGAAGCTAGCTTTAAATGAGCAGTTCTTC
j_gene: TRBJ2-2; v_gene: TRBV19; d_gene: -; abundance: -; CDR3aa: CASSSRPYTGELFF; CDR3nt: TGTGCCAGTAGTAGTCGTCCCTACACCGGGGAGCTGTTTTTT
j_gene: TRBJ2-2; v_gene: TRBV18; d_gene: -; abundance: -; CDR3aa: CASSPPGISGTGELFF; CDR3nt: TGTGCCAGCTCACCACCTGGTATTAGCGGCACCGGGGAGCTGTTTTTT
j_gene: TRBJ1-1; v_gene: TRBV7-9; d_gene: -; abundance: -; CDR3aa: CASSLYDRGEVIF; CDR3nt: TGTGCCAGCAGCTTATACGATCGGGGTGAAGTCATCTTT
j_gene: TRBJ2-1; v_gene: TRBV28; d_gene: -; abundance: -; CDR3aa: CASRAGPADYNEQFF; CDR3nt: TGTGCCTCCCGGGCGGGACCAGCAGATTACAATGAGCAGTTCTTC
j_gene: TRBJ2-2; v_gene: TRBV24-1; d_gene: -; abundance: -; CDR3aa: CATKSYTGELFF; CDR3nt: TGTGCCACCAAGAGTTACACCGGGGAGCTGTTTTTT
j_gene: TRBJ1-5; v_gene: TRBV2; d_gene: TRBD1; abundance: -; CDR3aa: CASSERGQGASYQPQHF; CDR3nt: TGTGCCAGCAGTGAAAGGGGGCAGGGGGCGAGCTATCAGCCCCAGCATTTT
j_gene: TRBJ2-7; v_gene: TRBV29-1; d_gene: -; abundance: -; CDR3aa: CSVVGGSYEQYF; CDR3nt: TGCAGCGTTGTAGGGGGTTCCTACGAGCAGTACTTC
j_gene: TRBJ2-4; v_gene: TRBV20-1; d_gene: TRBD2; abundance: -; CDR3aa: CSASTSGSAAKNIQYF; CDR3nt: TGCAGTGCTAGTACTAGCGGGAGTGCAGCCAAAAACATTCAGTACTTC
j_gene: TRBJ1-4; v_gene: TRBV3-1/TRBV3-2; d_gene: TRBD1; abundance: -; CDR3aa: CASSQGGGQGRTNEKLFF; CDR3nt: TGTGCCAGCAGCCAAGGAGGGGGACAGGGGAGGACTAATGAAAAACTGTTTTTT
j_gene: TRBJ1-1; v_gene: TRBV6-1; d_gene: -; abundance: -; CDR3aa: CASSEQGKAFF; CDR3nt: TGTGCCAGCAGTGAACAGGGGAAAGCTTTCTTT
j_gene: TRBJ1-2; v_gene: TRBV28; d_gene: TRBD1; abundance: -; CDR3aa: CAIRDRDFYGYTF; CDR3nt: TGTGCCATTCGGGACAGGGATTTCTATGGCTACACCTTC
j_gene: TRBJ2-2; v_gene: TRBV18; d_gene: TRBD2; abundance: -; CDR3aa: CASSPGLAGPWTTGELFF; CDR3nt: TGTGCCAGCTCACCGGGACTAGCGGGTCCCTGGACCACCGGGGAGCTGTTTTTT
j_gene: TRBJ2-3; v_gene: TRBV18; d_gene: TRBD2; abundance: -; CDR3aa: CASSPTGGNTQYF; CDR3nt: TGTGCCAGCTCCCCCACGGGGGGAAATACGCAGTATTTT
j_gene: TRBJ2-7; v_gene: TRBV19; d_gene: -; abundance: -; CDR3aa: CASSPQGRTYEQYF; CDR3nt: TGTGCCAGTAGTCCACAGGGACGAACCTACGAGCAGTACTTC
j_gene: TRBJ1-1; v_gene: TRBV6-6; d_gene: TRBD1; abundance: -; CDR3aa: CASIWTGRGKGTEAFF; CDR3nt: TGTGCCAGCATCTGGACAGGGAGGGGGAAGGGAACTGAAGCTTTCTTT
j_gene: TRBJ2-1; v_gene: TRBV7-8; d_gene: TRBD2; abundance: -; CDR3aa: CASSLDGTRSNEQFF; CDR3nt: TGTGCCAGCAGCTTAGACGGGACTAGAAGTAATGAGCAGTTCTTC
j_gene: TRBJ2-5; v_gene: TRBV3-1/TRBV3-2; d_gene: -; abundance: -; CDR3aa: CASRPSRRAQETQYF; CDR3nt: TGTGCCAGCAGACCCAGCCGGAGAGCCCAGGAGACCCAGTACTTC
j_gene: TRBJ2-5; v_gene: TRBV29-1; d_gene: -; abundance: -; CDR3aa: CSVGDRPGETQYF; CDR3nt: TGCAGCGTTGGCGACAGACCCGGAGAGACCCAGTACTTC
j_gene: TRBJ1-6; v_gene: TRBV21-1; d_gene: -; abundance: -; CDR3aa: CASSKEVDRNSPLHF; CDR3nt: TGTGCCAGCAGCAAAGAAGTGGACAGGAATTCACCCCTCCACTTT
j_gene: TRBJ2-2; v_gene: TRBV4-1; d_gene: TRBD2; abundance: -; CDR3aa: CASSAGTSGRGNTGELFF; CDR3nt: TGCGCCAGCAGCGCCGGGACTAGCGGGAGGGGTAACACCGGGGAGCTGTTTTTT
j_gene: TRBJ1-6; v_gene: TRBV6-5; d_gene: -; abundance: -; CDR3aa: CASSYREVSYNSPLHF; CDR3nt: TGTGCCAGCAGCTACAGGGAGGTGTCCTATAATTCACCCCTCCACTTT
j_gene: TRBJ1-3; v_gene: TRBV27; d_gene: -; abundance: -; CDR3aa: CASSFRKRFRLFSGNTIYF; CDR3nt: TGTGCCAGCAGTTTTAGGAAACGGTTTAGACTCTTCTCTGGAAACACCATATATTTT
j_gene: TRBJ1-2; v_gene: TRBV29-1; d_gene: -; abundance: -; CDR3aa: CSVEGTPYGYTF; CDR3nt: TGCAGCGTTGAAGGGACACCGTATGGCTACACCTTC
j_gene: TRBJ2-3; v_gene: TRBV6-5; d_gene: -; abundance: -; CDR3aa: CASSSTGTFDTQYF; CDR3nt: TGTGCCAGCAGTTCGACTGGAACTTTTGATACGCAGTATTTT
j_gene: TRBJ2-1; v_gene: TRBV24-1; d_gene: -; abundance: -; CDR3aa: CATSDGTVRNEQFF; CDR3nt: TGTGCCACCAGTGATGGGACTGTACGGAATGAGCAGTTCTTC
j_gene: TRBJ2-1; v_gene: TRBV11-2; d_gene: TRBD2; abundance: -; CDR3aa: CASSLRLAGANEQFF; CDR3nt: TGTGCCAGCAGCTTAAGACTAGCTGGGGCCAATGAGCAGTTCTTC
j_gene: TRBJ2-7; v_gene: TRBV28; d_gene: TRBD1; abundance: -; CDR3aa: CASRRTGYEQYF; CDR3nt: TGTGCCAGCAGGCGGACAGGCTACGAGCAGTACTTC